The entry below gives a single T cell receptor (beta chain) sequence along with its context. Its specificity is not known. Relapse was seen in all patients after autologous stem cell transplantation, and brentuximab vedotin exposure was variable. This entry comes from a study of PD-1 blockade in classical Hodgkin lymphoma. Study-wide context: Nivolumab was given intravenously to patients at 3 mg/kg every 2 weeks. Study-wide points: It was among complete responders that baseline diversity resembled that of newly diagnosed patients. Compared with healthy donors, newly diagnosed patients reportedly showed lower baseline TCR diversity.

Method: immunoSEQ multiplex PCR; TCRdb's copy keeps in-frame clones and lacks some. The sample has 35,000 to 40,000 clones, 80% to 90% seen once. The CDR3 loop spans 13 amino acids. Germline V CDR1 and CDR2: LNHDA, SQIVND (reference sequence). V lost 6 bases and J 2 bases, leaving 9 bases between the germline ends. This sequence joins TRBV19 and TRBJ2-3; D is possibly TRBD2 (5 bases). The sequencing here drew on peripheral blood mononuclear cells (PBMCs), taken before the second cycle of nivolumab. This clonotype was sampled from a human donor with classical Hodgkin lymphoma. CDR3 bases: TGTGCCAGTAGGCTGGACTTCACAGATACGCAGTATTTT. Protein sequence: CASRLDFTDTQYF. Complete variable domain (other parts from reference TRBV19 and TRBJ2-3): DGGITQSPKYLFRKEGQNVTLSCEQNLNHDAMYWYRQDPGQGLRLIYYSQIVNDFQKGDIAEGYSVSREKKESFPLTVTSAQKNPTAFYLCASRLDFTDTQYFGPGTRLTVL.